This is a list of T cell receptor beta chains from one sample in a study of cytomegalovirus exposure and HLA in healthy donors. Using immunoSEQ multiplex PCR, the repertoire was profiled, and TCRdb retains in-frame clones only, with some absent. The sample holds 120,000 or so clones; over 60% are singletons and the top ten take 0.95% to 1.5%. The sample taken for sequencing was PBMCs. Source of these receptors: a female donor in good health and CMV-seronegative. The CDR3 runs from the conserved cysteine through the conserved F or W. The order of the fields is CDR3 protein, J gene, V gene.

CDR3: CASSSGQGALMNTEAFF
J: TRBJ1-1
V: TRBV5-8

CDR3: CASSDFAAGENEQFF
J: TRBJ2-1
V: TRBV19

CDR3: CASSLPGTGSYGYTF
J: TRBJ1-2
V: TRBV7-9

CDR3: CASSRAGTKSEQFF
J: TRBJ2-1
V: TRBV2

CDR3: CASSYSGETQYF
J: TRBJ2-5
V: TRBV6-5

CDR3: CASSTRGSTDTQYF
J: TRBJ2-3
V: TRBV5-1

CDR3: CASSLVGGEDTEAFF
J: TRBJ1-1
V: TRBV5-1

CDR3: CASSENIEGELFF
J: TRBJ2-2
V: TRBV10-1

CDR3: CASSSRGGVLTELEAFF
J: TRBJ1-1
V: TRBV7-2

CDR3: CASTRTSGSDTQYF
J: TRBJ2-3
V: TRBV9

CDR3: CASSPGLAGSTDTQYF
J: TRBJ2-3
V: TRBV10-1

CDR3: CASGERQDTQYF
J: TRBJ2-3
V: TRBV19

CDR3: CASSYGGGQETQYF
J: TRBJ2-5
V: TRBV5-1

CDR3: CASSLGGTAYEQYF
J: TRBJ2-7
V: TRBV7-8

CDR3: CASVGAIDRGSDTQYF
J: TRBJ2-3
V: TRBV2

CDR3: CASSQGLQETQYF
J: TRBJ2-5
V: TRBV18

CDR3: CASSPSRAWEQYF
J: TRBJ2-7
V: TRBV7-9

CDR3: CATKTEPFYEQYF
J: TRBJ2-7
V: TRBV7-7

CDR3: CASSQRVLGTGELFF
J: TRBJ2-2
V: TRBV4-1

CDR3: CASSQELGLAIYTQYF
J: TRBJ2-3
V: TRBV14

CDR3: CASSDRGPDTQYF
J: TRBJ2-3
V: TRBV7-2

CDR3: CASSLKRESYEQYF
J: TRBJ2-7
V: TRBV28

CDR3: CASSLPGSEEQYF
J: TRBJ2-7
V: TRBV27

CDR3: CASSLVGGRSTNEKLFF
J: TRBJ1-4
V: TRBV5-1

CDR3: CASSRLGASGVPQGNEQFF
J: TRBJ2-1
V: TRBV27

CDR3: CASSPGRGGRDYNEQFF
J: TRBJ2-1
V: TRBV11-2

CDR3: CASSLEPGRAFF
J: TRBJ1-1
V: TRBV11-3

CDR3: CASSLDPRIPGQINSPLHF
J: TRBJ1-6
V: TRBV5-1

CDR3: CASSLRDSNTEAFF
J: TRBJ1-1
V: TRBV27

CDR3: CASRPLAGGPGELFF
J: TRBJ2-2
V: TRBV6-5

CDR3: CASSLTGENEQYF
J: TRBJ2-7
V: TRBV5-6

CDR3: CAISATNGWVRGYTF
J: TRBJ1-2
V: TRBV10-3

CDR3: CASSPRDYEETQYF
J: TRBJ2-5
V: TRBV11-1

CDR3: CASSLGTSGDYNEQFF
J: TRBJ2-1
V: TRBV13

CDR3: CASSFAGEPYNEQFF
J: TRBJ2-1
V: TRBV28

CDR3: CASSEGQGWNQPQHF
J: TRBJ1-5
V: TRBV2

CDR3: CASSPPRQGGGEQFF
J: TRBJ2-1
V: TRBV18

CDR3: CASSRLAGGNEQFF
J: TRBJ2-1
V: TRBV28

CDR3: CASSRRHGTNYGYTF
J: TRBJ1-2
V: TRBV7-9

CDR3: CAWSSIGQGTQYF
J: TRBJ2-5
V: TRBV30

CDR3: CASSLAGAVATF
J: TRBJ1-2
V: TRBV7-9

CDR3: CASSLPSGVGGITDTQYF
J: TRBJ2-3
V: TRBV28

CDR3: CATGQTNTEAFF
J: TRBJ1-1
V: TRBV30

CDR3: CASSDRQISEQYF
J: TRBJ2-7
V: TRBV10-2

CDR3: CASSEGTVNTEAFF
J: TRBJ1-1
V: TRBV6-5

CDR3: CASSHESGYGYTF
J: TRBJ1-2
V: TRBV14

CDR3: CASSIVRDGYTF
J: TRBJ1-2
V: TRBV19

CDR3: CASRHPDSPLHF
J: TRBJ1-6
V: TRBV6-5

CDR3: CASRAPGNYGYTF
J: TRBJ1-2
V: TRBV6-5

CDR3: CASSKGQALTGELFF
J: TRBJ2-2
V: TRBV5-5

CDR3: CASSPNSPLAGENEQFF
J: TRBJ2-1
V: TRBV18

CDR3: CATSRVEFSGNTIYF
J: TRBJ1-3
V: TRBV15

CDR3: CSSSLMSSHTDTQYF
J: TRBJ2-3
V: TRBV7-9

CDR3: CASSSTGTGWSNQPQHF
J: TRBJ1-5
V: TRBV5-8

CDR3: CASSLVSGGFIYGYTF
J: TRBJ1-2
V: TRBV5-6

CDR3: CASSPDRGPYEQYF
J: TRBJ2-7
V: TRBV27

CDR3: CSVLMSYEQYF
J: TRBJ2-7
V: TRBV29-1